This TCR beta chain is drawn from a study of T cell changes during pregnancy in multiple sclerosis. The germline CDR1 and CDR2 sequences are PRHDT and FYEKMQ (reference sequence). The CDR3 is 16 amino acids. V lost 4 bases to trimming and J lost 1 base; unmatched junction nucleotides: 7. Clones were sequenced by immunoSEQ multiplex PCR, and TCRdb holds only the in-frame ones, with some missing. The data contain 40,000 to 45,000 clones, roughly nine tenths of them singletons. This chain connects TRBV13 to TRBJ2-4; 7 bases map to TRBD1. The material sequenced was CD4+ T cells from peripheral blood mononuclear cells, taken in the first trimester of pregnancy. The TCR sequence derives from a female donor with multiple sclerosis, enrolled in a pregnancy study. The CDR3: CASSSRDRNAKNIQYF. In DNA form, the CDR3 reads TGTGCCAGCAGCTCCCGGGACAGAAATGCCAAAAACATTCAGTACTTC. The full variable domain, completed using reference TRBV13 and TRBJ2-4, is AAGVIQSPRHLIKEKRETATLKCYPIPRHDTVYWYQQGPGQDPQFLISFYEKMQSDKGSIPDRFSAQQFSDYHSELNMSSLELGDSALYFCASSSRDRNAKNIQYFGAGTRLSVL.